The 25 T cell receptor beta chains given below trace back to one sample, sequenced in a study of cytomegalovirus exposure and HLA in healthy donors. Assay used: immunoSEQ multiplex PCR; TCRdb lists only in-frame clones, some missing. The data contain 150,000 to 200,000 clones, roughly 86% of them singletons. Sequencing was carried out using PBMCs. Source of these receptors: a man under 40 in good health and CMV-seropositive.

The chain uses TRBV4-2 and TRBJ2-7; 10 nucleotides agree with TRBD2. The CDR3 is 15 residues long. V gave up 1 base and J gave up 4 bases; unmatched junction bases: 4. From germline, CDR1 is LGHNA and CDR2 YNFKEQ. The chain's CDR3 is CASSQAGTSEYEQYF. The CDR3 bases are TGTGCCAGCAGCCAAGCCGGGACTAGCGAATACGAGCAGTACTTC.

This clone has just one count. The chain couples TRBV5-4 to TRBJ2-1; 9 nucleotides match TRBD1. The CDR3 is made up of 16 amino acids. The germline V gene has CDR1 SGHNT and CDR2 YYREEE (reference sequence). Trimming removed 4 bases from V and 3 bases from J; junction bases left unmatched: 8. CDR3 sequence: CASSITTGGHYNEQFF. CDR3 nucleotide sequence: TGTGCCAGCAGCATCACGACAGGGGGGCACTACAATGAGCAGTTCTTC. The full variable domain, rest sourced from reference TRBV5-4 and TRBJ2-1, is ETGVTQSPTHLIKTRGQQVTLRCSSQSGHNTVSWYQQALGQGPQFIFQYYREEENGRGNFPPRFSGLQFPNYSSELNVNALELDDSALYLCASSITTGGHYNEQFFGPGTRLTVL.

This rearrangement joins TRBV10-3 to TRBJ2-3; TRBD2 matches at 8 bases. Germline CDR1 and CDR2: ENHRY and SYGVKD. The CDR3 loop spans 18 amino acids. V gave up 2 bases and J gave up 1 base; unmatched junction bases: 11. CDR3 protein: CAISEGLAGKSGTDTQYF. CDR3 DNA: TGTGCCATCAGTGAGGGACTAGCCGGGAAAAGTGGCACAGATACGCAGTATTTT.

The V gene is TRBV19, the J gene TRBJ1-5; D unclear. CDR3 length equals 15 residues. Looked up from germline, CDR1 is LNHDA and CDR2 is SQIVND (reference sequence). V was shortened by 9 bases and J by 1 base, with 16 bases between the two germline ends. The CDR3 bases are TGTGCCAGCCAGCTTGCGGGCGGGAGCAATCAGCCCCAGCATTTT. As protein: CASQLAGGSNQPQHF.

The chain combines TRBV20-1 with TRBJ1-2; no firm D call. The CDR3 loop spans 10 amino acids. Per germline, CDR1 DFQATT and CDR2 SNEGSKA (reference sequence). V was pared by 6 bases and J by 2 bases, with 4 bases between. CDR3 region: CSADNYGYTF. The DNA of the CDR3 is TGCAGTGCGGACAACTATGGCTACACCTTC.

This rearrangement joins TRBV7-2 to TRBJ1-3; no firm D call. Trimming took 0 bases from V and 1 from J, leaving 7 bases between them. Germline CDR1 is SGHTA and CDR2 is FQGNSA. The CDR3 runs 15 residues. This CDR3 reads CASSLALGSGNTIYF. The CDR3 DNA is TGTGCCAGCAGCTTAGCGCTCGGGTCTGGAAACACCATATATTTT.

The count of this clone is one. The chain has TRBV30 and TRBJ1-4, with 8 bases lining up with TRBD1. Germline V CDR1 and CDR2: GTSNPN, SVGIG (reference sequence). The V and J ends lost 1 base and 10 bases, in that order; junction bases with no gene match: 5. The CDR3 has 13 amino acids. This chain's CDR3 is CAWSEQGEGKLFF. The CDR3 region has the DNA TGTGCCTGGAGTGAACAGGGGGAAGGAAAACTGTTTTTT.

A few counts support this clone. The V and J genes are TRBV6-1 and TRBJ2-2; no clear D. Deletions cut 4 bases from V and 2 bases from J, with 14 bases between. Germline CDR1 reads MNHNS; CDR2 reads SASEGT. CDR3 length: 16 amino acids. The CDR3 region has the DNA TGTGCCAGCAGTGGTCCCTCGTCTTTAAACACCGGGGAGCTGTTTTTT. It specifies CASSGPSSLNTGELFF.

The chain links TRBV28 to TRBJ2-3; the match to TRBD2 covers 7 bases. CDR1 MDHEN and CDR2 SYDVKM come from the germline V gene. Trimming took 5 bases from V and 4 from J; bases not matched to a gene: 9. CDR3 length equals 15 residues. CDR3 amino acids: CASSTTSFHSDTQYF. Here the CDR3 DNA reads TGTGCCAGCAGTACGACTAGCTTCCACTCAGATACGCAGTATTTT.

The CDR3: CASSSARGDAGGGYTF. In DNA form, the CDR3 reads TGTGCCAGCAGCTCCGCCCGGGGGGATGCGGGAGGGGGCTACACCTTC. The V call is TRBV7-2, the J call TRBJ1-2; a weak D match, TRBD1 (5 bases). V lost 4 bases and J 8 bases, leaving 23 bases between the germline ends. The CDR3 is made up of 16 amino acids. Germline-derived CDR1 and CDR2 are SGHTA and FQGNSA.

The gene calls are TRBV19 and TRBJ1-1, with D perhaps TRBD1 (5 bases). Between the trimmed V and J ends, which lost 4 bases and 4 bases, there was a span of 16 bases. The germline V gene has CDR1 LNHDA and CDR2 SQIVND (reference sequence). The CDR3 extends over 15 amino acids. This CDR3 reads CASSRGVLMGTEAFF. The CDR3 coding sequence is TGTGCCAGTAGTAGGGGGGTTTTAATGGGCACTGAAGCTTTCTTT.

The chain carries TRBV5-1 and TRBJ2-7; TRBD1 matches 7 bases. CDR3 length equals 15 residues. Germline lookup yields CDR1 SGHRS and CDR2 YFSETQ. The ends lost 0 bases at V and 0 bases at J; junction bases unmatched: 3. CDR3: CASSLGQGLSYEQYF. CDR3 in DNA: TGCGCCAGCAGCTTGGGACAGGGTCTCTCCTACGAGCAGTACTTC.

J is TRBJ1-6 and V is TRBV10-3; D not certain. Per the germline V gene, CDR1 is ENHRY and CDR2 is SYGVKD. This CDR3 is built from 14 residues. V lost 3 bases, J lost 7 bases, and 10 bases lay in between. The CDR3 DNA reads TGTGCCATCAGTGATGAGGAAACGAATTCACCCCTCCACTTT. Residues: CAISDEETNSPLHF.

The rearrangement uses TRBV27 and TRBJ2-3; D perhaps matches TRBD1 (7 bases). Germline V gives CDR1 MNHEY, CDR2 SMNVEV (reference sequence). V gave up 2 bases and J gave up 0 bases, with 12 bases separating them. The CDR3 is 16 residues long. The CDR3 DNA reads as TGTGCCAGCAGTTTAATTCAGGGGGGTAGCACAGATACGCAGTATTTT. Amino acid sequence: CASSLIQGGSTDTQYF.

This rearrangement joins TRBV30 to TRBJ1-6; 9 bases line up with TRBD1. V was clipped by 5 bases and J by 6 bases; unmatched bases: 2. Germline V gene data show CDR1 as GTSNPN and CDR2 as SVGIG (reference sequence). This CDR3 is 13 amino acids long. This CDR3 is CAWGQGLNSPLHF. The CDR3 DNA reads TGTGCCTGGGGACAGGGGCTTAATTCACCCCTCCACTTT.

This clone is medium-sized by share. V is TRBV11-3 and J is TRBJ1-1; 7 nucleotides match TRBD1. Germline V gene lookup returns CDR1 SGHNT and CDR2 YENEEA. The CDR3 length is 16 residues. J gave up 1 base and V 5 bases, and 10 bases lay outside the gene matches. CDR3 coding DNA: TGTGCCAGCAGCCCCCACAGGGGCGACACGAACACTGAAGCTTTCTTT. Protein product: CASSPHRGDTNTEAFF. Drawing the rest from reference TRBV11-3 and TRBJ1-1, the complete variable domain is EAGVVQSPRYKIIEKKQPVAFWCNPISGHNTLYWYLQNLGQGPELLIRYENEEAVDDSQLPKDRFSAERLKGVDSTLKIQPAELGDSAVYLCASSPHRGDTNTEAFFGQGTRLTVV.

CDR3: CASSLRVGSSYNEQFF. DNA of the CDR3: TGTGCCAGCAGCTTGAGGGTCGGGAGTTCCTACAATGAGCAGTTCTTC. V is TRBV5-6 and J is TRBJ2-1; D possibly corresponds to TRBD2 (6 bases). Germline CDR1 reads SGHDT; CDR2 reads YYEEEE. The CDR3 runs 16 residues. V shed 1 base and J shed 1 base, with 12 bases lying between them.

This clone was found once. The gene calls are TRBV9 and TRBJ2-3, with 8 positions matching TRBD1. The V and J ends lost 7 bases and 8 bases, in that order; junction bases with no gene match: 3. CDR3 length: 11 residues. Germline CDR1 is SGDLS and CDR2 is YYNGEE. CDR3 bases: TGTGCCAGCGGGACAGGTATTACGCAGTATTTT. Protein: CASGTGITQYF.

Notes on this clone: Other DNA sequences in this specimen translate into the identical CDR3. The chain carries TRBV27 and TRBJ2-7; 7 bases are a match to TRBD1. This CDR3 is 13 amino acids long. V lost 5 bases to trimming and J lost 2 bases; unmatched junction nucleotides: 3. The germline CDR1 and CDR2 sequences are MNHEY and SMNVEV (reference sequence). The CDR3 region is CASSLGTAYEQYF. As DNA, the CDR3 is TGTGCCAGCAGTCTGGGGACAGCCTACGAGCAGTACTTC.

The V gene is TRBV11-3, the J gene TRBJ1-6; maybe TRBD1 (5 bases). V lost 5 bases, J lost 8 bases, and 13 bases lay in between. The CDR3 has 14 amino acids. The germline V gene encodes CDR1 SGHNT and CDR2 YENEEA. CDR3 residues: CASSTGTVDSPLHF. The CDR3 bases are TGTGCCAGCAGCACCGGGACTGTAGATTCACCCCTCCACTTT.

The chain recombines TRBV7-9 with TRBJ1-4, with TRBD1 matching 7 bases. CDR1 SEHNR and CDR2 FQNEAQ come from the germline V gene (reference sequence). Germline trimming cut 6 bases from V and 3 bases from J; bases unmatched to any gene: 4. CDR3 length: 14 amino acids. The DNA of the CDR3 is TGTGCCAGCAGACGGGACAGAGCTAATGAAAAACTGTTTTTT. Protein product: CASRRDRANEKLFF.

The CDR3 nucleotides read TGTGCCAGCAGCTTAACGAGGCTAGCGGGTCTCACCTACGAGCAGTACTTC. It encodes CASSLTRLAGLTYEQYF. The gene calls are TRBV7-3 and TRBJ2-7; 8 nucleotides match TRBD2. The junction had 9 bases not matched to a gene; V was cut back by 0 bases and J by 2 bases. Per the germline V gene, CDR1 is SGHTA and CDR2 is FQGTGA. The CDR3 is 17 amino acids.

This chain joins TRBV6-5 and TRBJ1-5, with 7 bases fitting TRBD1. The CDR3 sequence is 14 residues long. With V trimmed by 5 bases and J by 7 bases, 8 bases remained unmatched. The germline CDR1 and CDR2 sequences are MNHEY and SVGAGI. The CDR3 region has the DNA TGTGCCAGCAGTACCTCAGGGGGGGGACAGCCCCAGCATTTT. Translation gives CASSTSGGGQPQHF.

This chain links TRBV11-3 with TRBJ2-7; 10 nucleotides match TRBD1. V lost 0 bases to trimming and J lost 6 bases; unmatched junction nucleotides: 11. The CDR3 runs 17 residues. In germline, CDR1 is SGHNT, CDR2 YENEEA. Here the CDR3 reads CASSLDLGGQGSGEQYF. The CDR3 region has the DNA TGTGCCAGCAGCTTAGATCTCGGGGGACAGGGGTCCGGCGAGCAGTACTTC.

The V gene is TRBV5-1, the J gene TRBJ1-1; no reliable D call. Trimming took off 2 bases at V and 1 base at J, with 12 bases between the two ends. The CDR3 runs 15 residues. Germline V gives CDR1 SGHRS, CDR2 YFSETQ. The CDR3 nucleotides read TGCGCCAGCAGCTTCCTTCAGTCGCGGAACACTGAAGCTTTCTTT. This gives the protein CASSFLQSRNTEAFF.